This paragraph covers one T cell receptor beta chain sequence. No antigen is known for it. Clones were read by immunoSEQ multiplex PCR, and TCRdb kept only the in-frame ones, dropping some. The sample carries tens of thousands of clones, approximately 90% recorded once. There are 13 residues in the CDR3. CDR1 is MDHEN and CDR2 is SYDVKM in the germline V gene. V dropped 10 bases and J dropped 6; count of bases not matched to a gene: 7. The sample originates from a study of T cells in localized non-small cell lung cancer. Study-level findings and limits: Uninvolved adjacent lung showed peak T cell clonality, exceeding tumor. The appearance of a median roughly 56 of the top 100 tumor clones was seen in adjacent lung.

The clonotype was recovered from a man aged 40-75 years with stage I lung adenocarcinoma. V is TRBV28 and J is TRBJ1-5; 9 bases are a match to TRBD1. The sequencing here drew on peripheral blood, taken before any cancer treatment. Here the CDR3 reads CATLIQGAQPQHF. CDR3 coding DNA: TGTGCCACCCTAATACAGGGGGCTCAGCCCCAGCATTTT.